This T cell receptor beta chain was identified in a study of molecular identifiers for immune sequencing clone quantification. Previously described methods and listed TCR primers were used for bulk TCR libraries. TCRdb independently ran MiXCR on the PCR reads; one entry per CDR3 protein. The table includes hundreds of thousands of distinct CDR3 sequences, 25% detected once. From germline, CDR1 is MGHRA and CDR2 YSYEKL. The CDR3 consists of 14 residues. J gave up 1 base and V 10 bases, and 7 bases lay outside the gene matches. This clonotype occurred a few times. Antigen: not known. Based on a CD8+CD4-CCR7+CD45RA+ profile, naive CD8 T cells were sorted. Study-wide findings and caveats: Jurkat TCR RNA spiked in from one cell could reportedly be detected among about a million naive cells. Highly expanded clone sizes could be underestimated by identical TCR molecules sharing a barcode.

The sequencing input was naive CD8+ T cells from blood, with Jurkat cell RNA spiked in. Described subset: FACS-sorted CD8+CD4-CCR7+CD45RA+ naive T cells. The genes are TRBV4-1 and TRBJ2-7; TRBD2 matches 10 bases. The clonotype comes from a human donor in good health. Some libraries in this study had Jurkat cell RNA spiked in. CDR3 nucleotides: TGCGCCACTTCGAGCGGGGGGGGTTCCTACGAGCAGTACTTC. This translates into CATSSGGGSYEQYF.